This T cell receptor beta chain was documented in a study of shared clonotypes between healthy human individuals. Study overall: Per-donor plates numbered three CD4 naive, three CD4 memory, two CD8 naive and one CD8 memory. Study conclusions and caveats: Sharing across four donors was seen in around 5% of naive CD4 clonotypes.

In regard to this clone: Its matching antigen is unknown. The sample contains more than one DNA sequence encoding this CDR3.

The CDR3 sequence is 14 residues long. Germline V gives CDR1 SGHRS, CDR2 YFSETQ. The V and J ends lost 4 bases and 2 bases respectively, with 12 bases between them. Profiling relied on immunoSEQ multiplex PCR, and the TCRdb table lists in-frame clones only, not all of them. The table shows some 2.3 million clones, with over 90% occurring only once. The sample was naive CD4+ T cells from PBMCs. As to subset: CD45RA+ positively selected. The sequence derives from a man in his late teens or twenties in good health. Some clones in this sample may be carry-over from other donors' samples. The chain employs TRBV5-1 and TRBJ1-2; unclear D gene. The CDR3 here is CASSPEAGNYGYTF. DNA for the CDR3: TGCGCCAGCAGCCCGGAGGCGGGAAACTATGGCTACACCTTC. The variable domain in full, completed from reference TRBV5-1 and TRBJ1-2, reads KAGVTQTPRYLIKTRGQQVTLSCSPISGHRSVSWYQQTPGQGLQFLFEYFSETQRNKGNFPGRFSGRQFSNSRSEMNVSTLELGDSALYLCASSPEAGNYGYTFGSGTRLTVV.